The present entry profiles one T cell receptor beta chain with its context. The treatment is: approximately 18 received Ad26.COV2.S at low or high dose, single or two shots; a few received placebo; per-sample allocation not given. Sampling occurred on day 63 after the first vaccine or placebo injection. This sample was taken from a study of Ad26.COV2.S vaccination and SARS-CoV-2 variants. Germline CDR1 reads SQVTM; CDR2 reads ANQGSEA. This CDR3 comprises 13 residues. V lost 3 bases to trimming and J lost 5 bases, with 11 bases between them. The table came from immunoSEQ multiplex PCR; TCRdb's copy has only in-frame clones and leaves some out. This table holds a few hundred thousand clones, 83% found once.

Sample: peripheral blood, taken in a trial of Ad26.COV2.S vaccine versus placebo. The chain employs TRBV29-1 and TRBJ2-1; D is uncertain. The clonotype was recovered from a person between 18 and 65 years old who received the Ad26.COV2.S COVID-19 vaccine or a placebo. CDR3 nucleotide sequence: TGCAGCGTTGATAAGAGCGCCGACAATGAGCAGTTCTTC. Translating it yields CSVDKSADNEQFF.